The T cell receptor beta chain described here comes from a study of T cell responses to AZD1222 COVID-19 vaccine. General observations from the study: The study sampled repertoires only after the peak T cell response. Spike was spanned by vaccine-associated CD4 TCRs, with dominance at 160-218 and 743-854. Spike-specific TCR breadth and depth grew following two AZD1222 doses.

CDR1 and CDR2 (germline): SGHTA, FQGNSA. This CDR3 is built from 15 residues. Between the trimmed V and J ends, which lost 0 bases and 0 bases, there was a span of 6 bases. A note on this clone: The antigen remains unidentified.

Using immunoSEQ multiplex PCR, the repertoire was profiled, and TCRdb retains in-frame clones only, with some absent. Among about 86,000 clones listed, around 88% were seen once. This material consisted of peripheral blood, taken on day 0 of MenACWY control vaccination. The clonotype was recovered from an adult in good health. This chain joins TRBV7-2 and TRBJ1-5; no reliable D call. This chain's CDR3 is CASSLARPSNQPQHF. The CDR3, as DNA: TGTGCCAGCAGCTTAGCCAGGCCTAGCAATCAGCCCCAGCATTTT.